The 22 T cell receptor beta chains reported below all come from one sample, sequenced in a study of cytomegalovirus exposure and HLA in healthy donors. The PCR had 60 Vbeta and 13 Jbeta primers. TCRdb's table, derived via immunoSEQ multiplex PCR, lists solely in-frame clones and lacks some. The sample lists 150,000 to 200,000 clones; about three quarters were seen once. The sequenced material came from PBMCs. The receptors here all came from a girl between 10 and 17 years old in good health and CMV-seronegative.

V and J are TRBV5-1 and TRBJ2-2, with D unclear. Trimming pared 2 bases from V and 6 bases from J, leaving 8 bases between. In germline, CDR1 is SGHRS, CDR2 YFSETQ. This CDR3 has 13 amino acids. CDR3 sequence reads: CASSFYFPGELFF. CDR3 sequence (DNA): TGCGCCAGCAGCTTCTACTTTCCCGGGGAGCTGTTTTTT.

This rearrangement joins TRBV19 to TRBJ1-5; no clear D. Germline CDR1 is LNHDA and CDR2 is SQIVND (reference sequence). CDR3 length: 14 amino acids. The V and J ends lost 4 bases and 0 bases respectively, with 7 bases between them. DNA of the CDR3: TGTGCCAGTAGTAGGCACGTTAGCAATCAGCCCCAGCATTTT. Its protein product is CASSRHVSNQPQHF.

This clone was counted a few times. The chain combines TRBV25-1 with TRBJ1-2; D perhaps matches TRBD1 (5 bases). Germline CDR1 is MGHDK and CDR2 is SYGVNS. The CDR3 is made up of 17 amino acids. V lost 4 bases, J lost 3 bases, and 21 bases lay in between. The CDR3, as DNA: TGTGCCAGCAGTGCATCACAGGATCCCAACCTACACTATGGCTACACCTTC. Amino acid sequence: CASSASQDPNLHYGYTF.

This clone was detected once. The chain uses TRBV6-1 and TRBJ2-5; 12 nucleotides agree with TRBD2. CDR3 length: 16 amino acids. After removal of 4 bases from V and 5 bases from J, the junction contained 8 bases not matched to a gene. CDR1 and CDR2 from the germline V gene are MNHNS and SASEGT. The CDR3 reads CASSAPSGGAMETQYF. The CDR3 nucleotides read TGTGCCAGCAGTGCCCCTAGCGGGGGGGCAATGGAGACCCAGTACTTC.

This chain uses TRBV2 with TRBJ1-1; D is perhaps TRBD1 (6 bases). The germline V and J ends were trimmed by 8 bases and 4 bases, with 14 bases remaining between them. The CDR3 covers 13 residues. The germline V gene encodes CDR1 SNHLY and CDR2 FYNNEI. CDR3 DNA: TGTGCCAGCGTTAGGGGGATCGGCACTGAAGCTTTCTTT. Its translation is CASVRGIGTEAFF.

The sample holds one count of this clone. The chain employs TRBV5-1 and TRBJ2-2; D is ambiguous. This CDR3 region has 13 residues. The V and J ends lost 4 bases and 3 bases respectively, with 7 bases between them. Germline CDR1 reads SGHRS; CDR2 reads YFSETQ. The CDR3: CASSPSDTGELFF. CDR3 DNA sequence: TGCGCCAGCAGCCCCTCAGACACCGGGGAGCTGTTTTTT.

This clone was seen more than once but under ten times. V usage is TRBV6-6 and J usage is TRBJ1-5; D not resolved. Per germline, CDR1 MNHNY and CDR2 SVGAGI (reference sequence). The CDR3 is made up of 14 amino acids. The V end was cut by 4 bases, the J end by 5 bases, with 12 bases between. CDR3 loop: CASSSTSLDQPQHF. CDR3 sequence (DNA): TGTGCCAGCAGTTCGACATCTTTGGATCAGCCCCAGCATTTT.

CDR3 loop: CASSRRTGGFFGVTDTQYF. Written as DNA, the CDR3 is TGTGCCAGCAGTCGAAGGACAGGGGGCTTTTTCGGGGTCACAGATACGCAGTATTTT. V and J are TRBV14 and TRBJ2-3; 11 bases map to TRBD1. The CDR3 loop spans 19 amino acids. J gave up 2 bases and V 6 bases, and 16 bases lay outside the gene matches. Germline V gene lookup returns CDR1 SGHDN and CDR2 FVKESK.

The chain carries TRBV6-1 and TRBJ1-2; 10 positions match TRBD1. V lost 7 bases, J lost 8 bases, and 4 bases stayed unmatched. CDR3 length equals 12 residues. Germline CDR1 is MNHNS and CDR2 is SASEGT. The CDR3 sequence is CASTDRGHGYTF. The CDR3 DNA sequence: TGTGCCAGCACCGACAGGGGGCACGGCTACACCTTC.

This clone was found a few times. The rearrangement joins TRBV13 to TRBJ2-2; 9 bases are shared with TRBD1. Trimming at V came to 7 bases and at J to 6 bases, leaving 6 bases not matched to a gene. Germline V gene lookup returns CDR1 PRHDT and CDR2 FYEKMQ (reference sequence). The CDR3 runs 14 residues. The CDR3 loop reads CASNSRDRAGELFF. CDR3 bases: TGTGCCAGCAACAGTAGGGACAGGGCCGGGGAGCTGTTTTTT.

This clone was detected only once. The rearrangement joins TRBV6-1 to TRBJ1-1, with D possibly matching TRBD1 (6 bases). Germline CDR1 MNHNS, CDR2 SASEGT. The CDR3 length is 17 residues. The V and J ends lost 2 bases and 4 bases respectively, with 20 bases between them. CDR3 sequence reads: CASSETGGRIGSTEAFF. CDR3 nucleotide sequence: TGTGCCAGCAGTGAAACCGGGGGGCGCATAGGATCCACTGAAGCTTTCTTT.

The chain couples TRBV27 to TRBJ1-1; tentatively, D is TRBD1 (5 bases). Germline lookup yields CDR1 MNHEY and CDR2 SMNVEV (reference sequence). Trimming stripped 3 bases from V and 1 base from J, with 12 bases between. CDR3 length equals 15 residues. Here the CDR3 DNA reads TGTGCCAGCAGTTTTTCACCCAGGGAGAACACTGAAGCTTTCTTT. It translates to CASSFSPRENTEAFF.

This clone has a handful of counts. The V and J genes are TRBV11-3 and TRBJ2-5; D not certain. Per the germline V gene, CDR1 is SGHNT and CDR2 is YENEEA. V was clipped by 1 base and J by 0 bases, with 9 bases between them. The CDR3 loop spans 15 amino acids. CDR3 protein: CASSLGSSNQETQYF. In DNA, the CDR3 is TGTGCCAGCAGCTTAGGAAGCTCAAACCAAGAGACCCAGTACTTC.

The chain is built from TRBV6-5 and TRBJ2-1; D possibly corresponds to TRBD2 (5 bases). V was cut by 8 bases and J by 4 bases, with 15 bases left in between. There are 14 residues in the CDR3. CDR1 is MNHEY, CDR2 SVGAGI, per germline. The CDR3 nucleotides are TGTGCCAGCTCCCGAGAGGTAGCGTACAATGAGCAGTTCTTC. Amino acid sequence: CASSREVAYNEQFF.

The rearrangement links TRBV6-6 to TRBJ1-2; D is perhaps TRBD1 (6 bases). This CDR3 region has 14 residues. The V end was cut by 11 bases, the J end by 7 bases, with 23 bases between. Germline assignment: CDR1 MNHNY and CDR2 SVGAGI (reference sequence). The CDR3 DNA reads TGTGCCGGGTCCACAGGGACAAGAGGCGCTGGCTACACCTTC. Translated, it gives CAGSTGTRGAGYTF.

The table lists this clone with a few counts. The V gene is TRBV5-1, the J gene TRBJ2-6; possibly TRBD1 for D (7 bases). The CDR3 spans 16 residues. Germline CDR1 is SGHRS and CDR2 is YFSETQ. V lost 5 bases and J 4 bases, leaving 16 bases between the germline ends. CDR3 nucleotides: TGCGCCAGCAGATCCGGGGGACAGTCGGGGGCCAACGTCCTGACTTTC. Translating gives CASRSGGQSGANVLTF.

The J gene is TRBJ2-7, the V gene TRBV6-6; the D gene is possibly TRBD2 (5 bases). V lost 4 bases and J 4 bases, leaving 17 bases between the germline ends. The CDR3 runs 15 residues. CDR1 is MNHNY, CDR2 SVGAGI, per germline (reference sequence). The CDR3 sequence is CASSFQVREAYEQYF. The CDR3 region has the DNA TGTGCCAGCAGTTTTCAGGTGAGGGAAGCATACGAGCAGTACTTC.

Here the CDR3 reads CASSPGTYNEQFF. The CDR3 coding sequence is TGTGCCAGCAGCCCCGGGACCTACAATGAGCAGTTCTTC. V gene TRBV14 combines with J gene TRBJ2-1; D might be TRBD2 (5 bases). Trimming took 4 bases from V and 2 from J, leaving 6 bases between them. CDR1 is SGHDN and CDR2 is FVKESK in the germline V gene. The CDR3 has 13 residues.

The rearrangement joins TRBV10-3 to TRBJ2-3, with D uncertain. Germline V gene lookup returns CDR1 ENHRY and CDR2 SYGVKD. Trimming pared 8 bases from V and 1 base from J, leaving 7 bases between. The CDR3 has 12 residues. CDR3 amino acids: CAIVTGTDTQYF. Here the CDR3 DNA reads TGTGCCATCGTCACAGGCACAGATACGCAGTATTTT.

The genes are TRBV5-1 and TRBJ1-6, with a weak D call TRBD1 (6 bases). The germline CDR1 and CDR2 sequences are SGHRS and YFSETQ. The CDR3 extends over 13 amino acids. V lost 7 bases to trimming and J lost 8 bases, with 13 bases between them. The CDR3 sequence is CASGYRVDSPLHF. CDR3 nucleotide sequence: TGCGCCAGCGGCTACAGGGTGGATTCACCCCTCCACTTT. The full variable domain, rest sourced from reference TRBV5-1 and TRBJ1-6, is KAGVTQTPRYLIKTRGQQVTLSCSPISGHRSVSWYQQTPGQGLQFLFEYFSETQRNKGNFPGRFSGRQFSNSRSEMNVSTLELGDSALYLCASGYRVDSPLHFGNGTRLTVT.

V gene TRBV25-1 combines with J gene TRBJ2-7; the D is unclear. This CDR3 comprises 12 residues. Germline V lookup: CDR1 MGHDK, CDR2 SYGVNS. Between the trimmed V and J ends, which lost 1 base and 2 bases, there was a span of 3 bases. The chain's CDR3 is CASSESAYEQYF. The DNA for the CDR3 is TGTGCCAGCAGTGAATCCGCCTACGAGCAGTACTTC.

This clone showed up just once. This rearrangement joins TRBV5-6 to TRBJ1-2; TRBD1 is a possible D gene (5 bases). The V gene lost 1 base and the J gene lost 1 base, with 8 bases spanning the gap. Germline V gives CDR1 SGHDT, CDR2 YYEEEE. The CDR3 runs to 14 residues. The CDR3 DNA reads TGTGCCAGCAGCTTGCTTCAGGGTAACTATGGCTACACCTTC. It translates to CASSLLQGNYGYTF.